Following are 24 T cell receptor beta chains from one sample sequenced in a study of cytomegalovirus exposure and HLA in healthy donors. Data came from immunoSEQ multiplex PCR; TCRdb stores just in-frame clones and leaves some out. The sample records almost 75,000 clones, over 80% being singletons. The sample was PBMCs. These receptors were collected from a man younger than 40 in good health and CMV-seronegative.

This clone was seen only a few times. This chain joins TRBV7-9 and TRBJ2-7; D possibly corresponds to TRBD1 (6 bases). V lost 2 bases to trimming and J lost 3 bases, with 11 bases between them. Germline CDR1 reads SEHNR; CDR2 reads FQNEAQ (reference sequence). CDR3 length equals 14 residues. The CDR3 nucleotides are TGTGCCAGCAGCTTAACAACAGGGCTCTACGAGCAGTACTTC. Encoded protein: CASSLTTGLYEQYF.

V usage is TRBV6-5 and J usage is TRBJ2-7; D possibly corresponds to TRBD1 (5 bases). Germline CDR1 and CDR2: MNHEY and SVGAGI. The V end was cut by 2 bases, the J end by 4 bases, with 15 bases between. This CDR3 contains 15 residues. The CDR3 spells CASSYTQGGTYEQYF. The CDR3 nucleotides are TGTGCCAGCAGTTACACCCAGGGTGGTACATACGAGCAGTACTTC.

This clone came up once. J is TRBJ2-5 and V is TRBV11-2; 8 bases fit TRBD2. Germline CDR1 reads SGHAT; CDR2 reads FQNNGV. V lost 1 base and J lost 5; bases outside the gene matches: 15. The CDR3 loop spans 18 amino acids. The CDR3 is CASSLGRSGRGAIETQYF. For the CDR3, the DNA is TGTGCCAGCAGCTTAGGGCGCAGCGGGAGAGGGGCAATCGAGACCCAGTACTTC.

This chain connects TRBV6-5 to TRBJ2-1; 7 nucleotides match TRBD1. Germline trimming cut 6 bases from V and 6 bases from J; bases unmatched to any gene: 8. The CDR3 runs 14 residues. Germline values: CDR1 MNHEY, CDR2 SVGAGI. The CDR3 is CASSQRDSGNEQFF. DNA of the CDR3: TGTGCCAGCAGCCAACGGGACAGCGGCAATGAGCAGTTCTTC.

This clone has a handful of counts. The chain uses TRBV5-8 and TRBJ1-6; a weak D match, TRBD1 (5 bases). V lost 2 bases, J lost 13 bases, and 16 bases lay in between. Germline assignment: CDR1 SGHTS and CDR2 YDEGEE. This CDR3 is built from 14 residues. CDR3 sequence: CASSFWRGSSPLHF. In nucleotides, the CDR3 is TGTGCCAGCAGCTTCTGGAGGGGCAGTTCCCCCCTCCACTTT.

The genes are TRBV10-3 and TRBJ1-5; tentative D call: TRBD1 (5 bases). The CDR3 is 14 amino acids. Germline V gene lookup returns CDR1 ENHRY and CDR2 SYGVKD. V lost 2 bases, J lost 9 bases, and 14 bases lay in between. CDR3 protein: CAISEVGDLGPQHF. In DNA, the CDR3 is TGTGCCATCAGTGAGGTTGGGGACTTAGGGCCCCAGCATTTT.

The chain has TRBV5-6 and TRBJ2-2; 8 nucleotides agree with TRBD2. In germline, CDR1 is SGHDT, CDR2 YYEEEE. The J segment lost 1 base and the V segment lost 4 bases, leaving 6 bases of the junction unmatched. This CDR3 has 16 residues. CDR3 loop: CASSPSGGRNTGELFF. DNA of the CDR3: TGTGCCAGCAGCCCCTCGGGAGGGAGGAACACCGGGGAGCTGTTTTTT.

This chain uses TRBV4-2 with TRBJ1-1; 9 bases match TRBD1. The CDR3 sequence is 14 residues long. The ends lost 5 bases at V and 5 bases at J; junction bases unmatched: 6. Germline CDR1 LGHNA, CDR2 YNFKEQ. The CDR3 sequence: CASSVQGAGTEAFF. Here the CDR3 DNA reads TGTGCCAGCAGCGTACAGGGGGCAGGGACTGAAGCTTTCTTT.

This clone was seen only once. V is TRBV6-1 and J is TRBJ2-3; 10 bases line up with TRBD2. Germline loops: CDR1 MNHNS, CDR2 SASEGT. CDR3 length equals 18 residues. Unmatched junction bases numbered 12, after V lost 4 bases and J lost 2 bases. The chain's CDR3 is CASSGTSGSLTLTDTQYF. CDR3 in DNA: TGTGCCAGCAGTGGGACTAGCGGATCGCTCACCCTCACAGATACGCAGTATTTT.

The sample holds one count of this clone. The rearrangement joins TRBV9 to TRBJ1-1; D might be TRBD1 (5 bases). V was pared by 3 bases and J by 2 bases, with 20 bases between. The length of the CDR3 is 17 residues. The germline gives CDR1 SGDLS, CDR2 YYNGEE. The CDR3 here is CASSAVGWGEYNTEAFF. In DNA, the CDR3 is TGTGCCAGCAGCGCCGTCGGGTGGGGCGAGTATAACACTGAAGCTTTCTTT.

The chain employs TRBV5-1 and TRBJ2-1, with D tentatively TRBD2 (5 bases). Per the germline V gene, CDR1 is SGHRS and CDR2 is YFSETQ. V gave up 2 bases and J gave up 4 bases, with 16 bases separating them. The CDR3 contains 16 residues. The CDR3 DNA follows: TGCGCCAGCAGCTTCCTAGAGAGCGGACCGTACAATGAGCAGTTCTTC. It encodes CASSFLESGPYNEQFF.

CDR3 loop: CASSEGLAGHNEQFF. In DNA, the CDR3 is TGTGCCAGCAGTGAGGGACTAGCGGGGCACAATGAGCAGTTCTTC. The chain employs TRBV6-4 and TRBJ2-1; TRBD2 matches at 13 bases. CDR1 is MRHNA and CDR2 is SNTAGT in the germline V gene. The CDR3 extends over 15 amino acids. J gave up 5 bases and V 3 bases, and 1 base lay outside the gene matches.

The V and J genes are TRBV13 and TRBJ2-2; TRBD2 agrees at 11 bases. After removal of 3 bases from V and 4 bases from J, the junction contained 4 bases not matched to a gene. CDR3 size: 16 residues. CDR1 PRHDT and CDR2 FYEKMQ come from the germline V gene (reference sequence). The CDR3 region has the DNA TGTGCCAGCAGCTTTGGACTAGCGGGCGTCACCGGGGAGCTGTTTTTT. This encodes CASSFGLAGVTGELFF.

V usage is TRBV6-5 and J usage is TRBJ1-6; unclear D gene. The CDR3 totals 14 residues. CDR1 is MNHEY, CDR2 SVGAGI, per germline. Between the trimmed V and J ends, which lost 2 bases and 11 bases, there was a span of 13 bases. The CDR3 DNA reads TGTGCCAGCAGTTACCGGCAGGTCGGGGCACCCCTCCACTTT. As protein: CASSYRQVGAPLHF.

This clone is a singleton in its sample. The J gene is TRBJ1-1, the V gene TRBV7-8; D ambiguous. The V gene's germline CDR1 is SGHVS and CDR2 FQNEAQ. Deletions cut 3 bases from V and 3 bases from J, with 2 bases between. CDR3 length equals 11 residues. The CDR3 here is CASSFDTEAFF. The CDR3 nucleotides read TGTGCCAGCAGCTTCGACACTGAAGCTTTCTTT.

The chain couples TRBV4-1 to TRBJ1-3; 7 bases line up with TRBD1. With 1 base clipped from V and 5 bases from J, the junction kept 11 bases outside the gene matches. The germline gives CDR1 MGHRA, CDR2 YSYEKL. The CDR3 has 17 residues. The chain's CDR3 is CASSQAQDRVDRNTIYF. For the CDR3, the DNA is TGCGCCAGCAGCCAAGCCCAAGACAGGGTCGACAGAAACACCATATATTTT.

This chain links TRBV9 with TRBJ2-5; 8 bases match TRBD2. From germline, CDR1 is SGDLS and CDR2 YYNGEE. The CDR3 has 14 amino acids. V trimming: 2 bases; J trimming: 3 bases; junction bases outside the gene matches: 3. Written as DNA, the CDR3 is TGTGCCAGCAGCGTGGGACTAGGGGAAGAGACCCAGTACTTC. It specifies CASSVGLGEETQYF.

The V gene is TRBV5-1, the J gene TRBJ2-1, with 8 bases lining up with TRBD2. With 0 bases clipped from V and 4 bases from J, the junction kept 3 bases outside the gene matches. Germline assignment: CDR1 SGHRS and CDR2 YFSETQ. The CDR3 contains 15 residues. DNA for the CDR3: TGCGCCAGCAGCTTGGGCGGGGGGCCTTACAATGAGCAGTTCTTC. Protein product: CASSLGGGPYNEQFF.

This clone has more than one count but fewer than ten. This sequence joins TRBV6-4 and TRBJ2-6; D gene uncertain. The V end was cut by 3 bases, the J end by 1 base, with 7 bases between. The germline V gene encodes CDR1 MRHNA and CDR2 SNTAGT. The CDR3 totals 15 residues. CDR3 sequence reads: CASSDSKSGANVLTF. The CDR3 DNA reads as TGTGCCAGCAGTGATTCTAAATCTGGGGCCAACGTCCTGACTTTC.

The V call is TRBV25-1, the J call TRBJ1-5; D remains ambiguous. The CDR3 runs 18 residues. From germline, CDR1 is MGHDK and CDR2 SYGVNS. V was shortened by 5 bases and J by 4 bases, with 24 bases between the two germline ends. The CDR3 DNA reads as TGTGCCAGCAGTCCCTCCATAGGAGGTCCGGCATCGAATCAGCCCCAGCATTTT. Translating gives CASSPSIGGPASNQPQHF.

The chain employs TRBV5-1 and TRBJ1-1; unclear D gene. V lost 0 bases and J lost 3, with 6 bases in between. This CDR3 has 13 residues. Germline-derived CDR1 and CDR2 are SGHRS and YFSETQ. CDR3 sequence reads: CASSLAEDTEAFF. In DNA, the CDR3 is TGCGCCAGCAGCTTGGCAGAGGACACTGAAGCTTTCTTT.

This clone appeared once. The rearrangement uses TRBV27 and TRBJ2-1; possible D gene TRBD2, 5 bases. The CDR3 extends over 13 amino acids. Germline-derived CDR1 and CDR2 are MNHEY and SMNVEV (reference sequence). V lost 3 bases to trimming and J lost 10 bases, with 13 bases between them. CDR3 nucleotides: TGTGCCAGCAGTTTTGATTTCGAGCGGGAGCAGTTCTTC. Protein: CASSFDFEREQFF.

The rearrangement joins TRBV10-3 to TRBJ1-2; maybe TRBD1 (5 bases). The CDR3 runs to 15 residues. Germline CDR1 and CDR2: ENHRY and SYGVKD. V lost 11 bases and J 1 base, leaving 20 bases between the germline ends. CDR3 sequence: CAVSQLTGVNYGYTF. The CDR3 coding sequence is TGTGCCGTCTCACAGCTAACGGGGGTTAACTATGGCTACACCTTC.

This chain joins TRBV6-5 and TRBJ2-5, with D maybe TRBD1 (5 bases). The CDR3 length is 15 residues. Germline V lookup: CDR1 MNHEY, CDR2 SVGAGI. Between the trimmed V and J ends, which lost 4 bases and 2 bases, there was a span of 14 bases. CDR3 DNA sequence: TGTGCCAGCAGTTTCCTAAGGGGTTGGCAAGAGACCCAGTACTTC. This gives the protein CASSFLRGWQETQYF.